This passage covers 30 T cell receptor beta chains from one sample sequenced in a study of blood T cells in healthy people across ages. A second PCR of 7 to 11 cycles used a sample-barcoded 5' primer and a J-beta primer mix. MiXCR was run by TCRdb on the 5' RACE reads, yielding one entry per CDR3 protein. The repertoire holds approximately 320,000 distinct CDR3 sequences, with roughly 26% as singletons. Source material: blood. Receptor source: a woman in her 70s in good health.

This chain links TRBV27 with TRBJ2-5, with 7 bases that match TRBD2. The J call may not be correct, given that the DNA end is closer to TRBJ2-7. Looked up from germline, CDR1 is MNHEY and CDR2 is SMNVEV (reference sequence). The CDR3 sequence is 14 residues long. DNA of the CDR3: TGTGCCAGCAGTTTAAGAGGGAGGGCCTACGAGCAGTACTTC. This translates into CASSLRGRAYEQYF.

V usage is TRBV7-9 and J usage is TRBJ2-5; maybe TRBD2 (6 bases). The DNA end is a closer match to TRBJ2-1, so the J assignment may be wrong. In germline, CDR1 is SEHNR, CDR2 FQNEAQ (reference sequence). This CDR3 has 13 residues. CDR3 in amino acids: CACAGPPYNEQFF. The CDR3 DNA reads as TGTGCCTGCGCGGGACCACCATACAATGAGCAGTTCTTC.

Turning to this clonotype: An end of the junction does not agree with germline; a read error may underlie this. V is TRBV7-9 and J is TRBJ1-1; D might be TRBD1 (5 bases). This CDR3 has 14 amino acids. CDR1 is SEHNR, CDR2 FQNEAQ, per germline (reference sequence). The CDR3 reads CASGLSEGSTEAFF. In DNA form, the CDR3 reads TGTGCCAGCGGCTTATCGGAGGGGAGCACTGAAGCTTTCTTT.

The chain recombines TRBV20-1 with TRBJ2-1; 7 nucleotides agree with TRBD1. Germline lookup yields CDR1 DFQATT and CDR2 SNEGSKA (reference sequence). V dropped 7 bases and J dropped 1; count of bases not matched to a gene: 7. This CDR3 is 14 amino acids long. The CDR3 DNA follows: TGCAGTGTTAAAAGGGGGCAATCCTACAATGAGCAGTTCTTC. Translated, it gives CSVKRGQSYNEQFF.

This chain joins TRBV6-5 and TRBJ2-1; 8 bases fit TRBD2. The DNA end is more similar to TRBJ2-4, so the J call may be wrong. Germline V CDR1 and CDR2: MNHEY, SVGAGI. The CDR3 length is 14 residues. Here the CDR3 DNA reads TGTGCCAGCAGTCCGGGAGGGCCGTCCTACGATCAGTACTTC. It specifies CASSPGGPSYDQYF.

This chain joins TRBV27 and TRBJ1-2, with D perhaps TRBD1 (5 bases). The CDR3 sequence is 14 residues long. The ends were cut back, 6 bases at V and 2 bases at J, with 13 bases in the middle. CDR1 and CDR2 from the germline V gene are MNHEY and SMNVEV (reference sequence). The CDR3 nucleotides are TGTGCCAGCAGCTCGGACACCGCGAACTATGGCTACACCTTC. This sequence encodes CASSSDTANYGYTF.

The V and J genes are TRBV20-1 and TRBJ2-1, with D tentatively TRBD2 (6 bases). The J call may not be correct, given that the DNA end is closer to TRBJ2-7. Germline lookup yields CDR1 DFQATT and CDR2 SNEGSKA (reference sequence). The CDR3 extends over 13 amino acids. Here the CDR3 DNA reads TGCAGTGCCGAGACTAGTGGCCTCTACGAGCAGTACTTC. Translation gives CSAETSGLYEQYF.

Note on this clonotype: This may be a read error: a much more frequent sequence differs by one nucleotide. The V gene is TRBV7-2, the J gene TRBJ1-2; 7 nucleotides line up with TRBD1. Germline loops: CDR1 SGHTA, CDR2 FQGNSA. Trimming removed 5 bases from V and 7 bases from J; junction bases left unmatched: 19. This CDR3 is 17 amino acids long. The CDR3 sequence is CASSQRVSGGRDSGYTF. Written as DNA, the CDR3 is TGTGCCAGCAGCCAGAGGGTCTCCGGCGGGAGGGACAGTGGCTACACCTTC.

The rearrangement uses TRBV7-2 and TRBJ1-5; D is undetermined. The germline V and J ends were trimmed by 0 bases and 7 bases, with 7 bases remaining between them. The CDR3 covers 13 residues. Germline loops: CDR1 SGHTA, CDR2 FQGNSA. The CDR3 coding sequence is TGTGCCAGCAGCTTAGCCCACGGGCAGCCCCAGCATTTT. Translating it yields CASSLAHGQPQHF. The variable domain in full, completed from reference TRBV7-2 and TRBJ1-5, reads GAGVSQSPSNKVTEKGKDVELRCDPISGHTALYWYRQSLGQGLEFLIYFQGNSAPDKSGLPSDRFSAERTGGSVSTLTIQRTQQEDSAVYLCASSLAHGQPQHFGDGTRLSIL.

This clonotype was observed a handful of times. The chain uses TRBV28 and TRBJ1-2; 8 nucleotides match TRBD1. The CDR3 is made up of 15 amino acids. Germline CDR1 and CDR2: MDHEN and SYDVKM. V shed 7 bases and J 4 bases; nucleotides not matched to a gene: 11. DNA for the CDR3: TGTGCCAGCAAGCCCGCCCGACAGGGGACCTATGGCTACACCTTC. It encodes CASKPARQGTYGYTF.

V gene TRBV29-1 combines with J gene TRBJ2-7, with TRBD1 as a possible D gene (5 bases). The V and J ends lost 4 bases and 8 bases respectively, with 15 bases between them. The CDR3 contains 12 residues. Germline CDR1 reads SQVTM; CDR2 reads ANQGSEA. CDR3 coding DNA: TGCAGCGTTGCGCAGGGTATTGGGAAGCAGTACTTC. Its protein is CSVAQGIGKQYF.

The sample holds many counts of this clonotype. The rearrangement uses TRBV20-1 and TRBJ1-4; possible D gene TRBD1, 5 bases. In germline, CDR1 is DFQATT, CDR2 SNEGSKA (reference sequence). The CDR3 consists of 14 residues. Trimming left V 6 bases short and J 8 bases short, with 19 bases between. CDR3 coding DNA: TGCAGTGCCCAAGAGACGAGGGGAGGGGAAAAACTGTTTTTT. It specifies CSAQETRGGEKLFF.

The rearrangement joins TRBV7-2 to TRBJ2-5; D unresolved. Near its end, the DNA agrees better with TRBJ2-7, so the J call may be wrong. CDR3 length equals 14 residues. Germline V CDR1 and CDR2: SGHTA, FQGNSA. CDR3: CASGATLDSYEQYF. The CDR3 DNA reads as TGTGCCAGCGGAGCCACCCTAGATTCCTACGAGCAGTACTTC.

About this clonotype itself: Its ends do not fully match the called genes, so a read error is possible. The gene calls are TRBV11-2 and TRBJ2-1; tentatively, D is TRBD1 (5 bases). Per germline, CDR1 SGHAT and CDR2 FQNNGV. This CDR3 has 14 residues. The CDR3 is CASSSTSGFNEQFF. The CDR3 DNA reads TGTGCCAGCAGCTCAACTTCAGGGTTTAATGAGCAGTTCTTT.

The gene calls are TRBV7-9 and TRBJ2-3; either TRBD1 or TRBD2 may fit D (5 bases each). The CDR3 sequence is 15 residues long. The V gene lost 1 base and the J gene lost 8 bases, with 16 bases spanning the gap. The germline gives CDR1 SEHNR, CDR2 FQNEAQ (reference sequence). CDR3 bases: TGTGCCAGCAGCTTAGTAGGGGACGGAGTGGCTACGCAGTATTTT. It is translated as CASSLVGDGVATQYF.

This clonotype came up a few times. The gene calls are TRBV6-5 and TRBJ1-2, with D hard to call. The CDR3 loop spans 16 amino acids. Germline-derived CDR1 and CDR2 are MNHEY and SVGAGI. Trimming shortened V by 0 bases and J by 0 bases, and 11 bases separated the two germline ends. Written as DNA, the CDR3 is TGTGCCAGCAGTTACTCGAGGCGGGTTTCTAACTATGGCTACACCTTC. Its protein product is CASSYSRRVSNYGYTF.

Only a few counts were recorded for this clonotype. The J gene is TRBJ2-7, the V gene TRBV27, with 8 bases lining up with TRBD1. The CDR3 spans 13 residues. Germline-derived CDR1 and CDR2 are MNHEY and SMNVEV (reference sequence). V shed 6 bases, J shed 3 bases, and the junction held 4 bases outside the gene matches. The CDR3 sequence is CASRGQAGYEQYF. In nucleotides, the CDR3 is TGTGCCAGCAGGGGACAGGCCGGCTACGAGCAGTACTTC.

The V gene is TRBV7-2, the J gene TRBJ2-7; TRBD1 aligns across 10 bases. The junction had 4 bases not matched to a gene; V was cut back by 5 bases and J by 0 bases. Germline V CDR1 and CDR2: SGHTA, FQGNSA. This CDR3 is 15 amino acids long. DNA for the CDR3: TGTGCCAGCAGCCGACAGGGGGCTATCTCCTACGAGCAGTACTTC. Translation gives CASSRQGAISYEQYF. The full variable domain, rest sourced from reference TRBV7-2 and TRBJ2-7, is GAGVSQSPSNKVTEKGKDVELRCDPISGHTALYWYRQSLGQGLEFLIYFQGNSAPDKSGLPSDRFSAERTGGSVSTLTIQRTQQEDSAVYLCASSRQGAISYEQYFGPGTRLTVT.

There are many counts of this clonotype. This chain connects TRBV13 to TRBJ2-1; 7 nucleotides align to TRBD1. The V segment lost 5 bases and the J segment 0 bases; nucleotides outside the gene matches: 10. CDR1 PRHDT and CDR2 FYEKMQ come from the germline V gene (reference sequence). This CDR3 comprises 17 residues. CDR3 nucleotides: TGTGCCAGCAGCGGACCGACAGGGACCAGCTCCTACAATGAGCAGTTCTTC. Translating it yields CASSGPTGTSSYNEQFF.

This clonotype was observed a handful of times. The V call is TRBV3-1, the J call TRBJ1-1; D uncertain. The CDR3 is 13 amino acids. V was cut by 4 bases and J by 10 bases, with 16 bases left in between. Germline V gene data show CDR1 as LGHDT and CDR2 as YNNKEL (reference sequence). The DNA of the CDR3 is TGTGCCAGCAGCCCCCCGGGGAGGGTCGGAGCTTTCTTT. Translating it yields CASSPPGRVGAFF.

The rearrangement links TRBV15 to TRBJ1-4, with 8 nucleotides matching TRBD1. The ends lost 4 bases at V and 8 bases at J; junction bases unmatched: 9. The CDR3 loop spans 15 amino acids. Germline V gives CDR1 LNHNV, CDR2 YYDKDF (reference sequence). Written as DNA, the CDR3 is TGTGCCACCAGCACTGACAGGGGTCTTCACGAAAAACTGTTTTTT. It is translated as CATSTDRGLHEKLFF.

This clonotype has only a few counts. This chain connects TRBV2 to TRBJ2-1; 7 nucleotides match TRBD1. Germline trimming cut 3 bases from V and 1 base from J; bases unmatched to any gene: 3. The CDR3 contains 15 residues. Germline values: CDR1 SNHLY, CDR2 FYNNEI. CDR3 amino acids: CASSDRGQSYNEQFF. DNA of the CDR3: TGTGCCAGCAGTGATCGGGGACAGTCCTACAATGAGCAGTTCTTC.

V gene TRBV7-2 combines with J gene TRBJ1-3; 9 positions agree with TRBD1. The germline gives CDR1 SGHTA, CDR2 FQGNSA. V shed 4 bases, J shed 5 bases, and the junction held 9 bases outside the gene matches. The CDR3 runs to 16 residues. The CDR3 coding sequence is TGTGCCAGCAGCTCCAAAACAGGGGGCCAACGAAACACCATATATTTT. Amino acids: CASSSKTGGQRNTIYF.

This clonotype was counted at least ten times. The chain recombines TRBV29-1 with TRBJ2-3; D could derive from TRBD1 or TRBD2 (6 bases each). With 7 bases removed from V and 5 bases from J, the gap between germline ends came to 13 bases. From germline, CDR1 is SQVTM and CDR2 ANQGSEA. The CDR3 runs to 12 residues. The CDR3, as DNA: TGCAGCGGGGTCGGGGGCAAAGATACGCAGTATTTT. This sequence encodes CSGVGGKDTQYF.

Note on this clonotype: A read error may produce the germline difference seen at one junction end. V usage is TRBV28 and J usage is TRBJ2-7, with TRBD1 as a possible D gene (6 bases). The CDR3 is 12 residues long. From germline, CDR1 is MDHEN and CDR2 SYDVKM. The CDR3 DNA is TGTGCCAGCAGTTTGCGGTCGGACAGCCCTTGGTTC. Translation gives CASSLRSDSPWF.

The gene calls are TRBV20-1 and TRBJ2-5, with a weak D call TRBD2 (6 bases). The CDR3 has 14 amino acids. V was pared by 0 bases and J by 0 bases, with 8 bases between. CDR1 is DFQATT and CDR2 is SNEGSKA in the germline V gene (reference sequence). The CDR3 DNA follows: TGCAGTGCTAGAGAGACTAGAAACCAAGAGACCCAGTACTTC. The encoded protein is CSARETRNQETQYF.

CDR3 bases: TGTGCCAGCAGCCAGCTGGGGGCAAGATCCCACCAAGAGACCCAGTACTTC. Its protein product is CASSQLGARSHQETQYF. The V call is TRBV14, the J call TRBJ2-5, with D perhaps matching TRBD1 (6 bases). The V end lost 3 bases, the J end lost 0 bases, and 17 bases lay between the germline ends. Germline CDR1 and CDR2: SGHDN and FVKESK. The CDR3 has 17 residues. The full variable domain, in which reference TRBV14 and TRBJ2-5 provide the parts outside the CDR3, is EAGVTQFPSHSVIEKGQTVTLRCDPISGHDNLYWYRRVMGKEIKFLLHFVKESKQDESGMPNNRFLAERTGGTYSTLKVQPAELEDSGVYFCASSQLGARSHQETQYFGPGTRLLVL.

This clonotype was observed a handful of times. V is TRBV20-1 and J is TRBJ2-7, with D unclear. Deletions cut 3 bases from V and 4 bases from J, with 10 bases between. The CDR3 is 12 amino acids. Looked up from germline, CDR1 is DFQATT and CDR2 is SNEGSKA (reference sequence). CDR3 sequence: CSAREGFYEQYF. The CDR3 nucleotides read TGCAGTGCTAGGGAAGGGTTTTACGAGCAGTACTTC.

Worth noting for this clonotype: An end of the junction differs from the germline gene, which may be a read error. The rearrangement uses TRBV4-3 and TRBJ2-7; 7 bases are shared with TRBD2. Germline lookup yields CDR1 LGHNA and CDR2 YSLEER. The length of the CDR3 is 14 residues. The CDR3 spells CASGQAAGAYEQYF. CDR3 coding DNA: TGCGCCAGCGGCCAAGCTGCGGGAGCCTACGAGCAGTACTTC.

This clonotype was observed a handful of times. The V and J genes are TRBV7-9 and TRBJ2-1; no firm D call. The J call is doubtful: the DNA matches TRBJ2-5 better. Germline CDR1 is SEHNR and CDR2 is FQNEAQ (reference sequence). The CDR3 is 13 amino acids. CDR3 sequence reads: CASSLSQVGTQYF. The CDR3 DNA is TGTGCCAGCAGCTTATCGCAGGTCGGGACCCAGTACTTC.